A selection of T cell receptor beta chains follows, all from one sample in a study of OX40 agonist ivuxolimab in advanced cancers. Assay: immunoSEQ multiplex PCR; the TCRdb copy retains only in-frame clones and omits some. The table shows about 59,000 clones, with less than 85% occurring only once. This specimen consisted of CD4+ or CD8+ T cells sorted from blood, obtained in a trial of the OX40 agonist ivuxolimab. These receptors originate from an adult with an advanced solid tumor such as melanoma, head and neck, liver or kidney cancer. The CDR3 runs from the conserved cysteine through the conserved F or W. A D gene is named only where the DNA matches it firmly. For some rows the clone size is stated as once, few or many, or as a class when expanded; others skip it.

cdr3_aa cdr3_nt j_call v_call d_call clone_size
CAISESNGQGPSKQFF TGTGCCATCAGTGAGTCGAACGGACAGGGTCCTAGTAAGCAGTTCTTC TRBJ2-1 TRBV10-3 TRBD1 .
CASRVSGAGANVLTF TGTGCCAGCAGGGTATCAGGGGCTGGGGCCAACGTCCTGACTTTC TRBJ2-6 TRBV28 . .
CASSSSPNSYEQYF TGTGCCAGCAGCTCCTCCCCTAACAGCTACGAGCAGTACTTC TRBJ2-7 TRBV7-2 . once
CASSSHTGSTDTQYF TGTGCCAGCAGCAGCCACACGGGGAGCACAGATACGCAGTATTTT TRBJ2-3 TRBV5-4 . .
CASTFGKQGVTQYF TGTGCCAGCACATTCGGGAAACAGGGTGTCACGCAGTATTTT TRBJ2-3 TRBV2 . .
CASHQGTTTGELFF TGTGCCAGCCACCAGGGGACCACAACCGGGGAGCTGTTTTTT TRBJ2-2 TRBV6-1 . .
CASRGWRRRKHYEQYF TGTGCCAGCAGGGGTTGGAGGAGGAGAAAGCACTACGAGCAGTACTTC TRBJ2-7 TRBV27 . .
CASSSGGTSETQYF TGTGCCAGCAGTTCGGGGGGAACGTCAGAGACCCAGTACTTC TRBJ2-5 TRBV28 TRBD2 .
CASSLDRVEQFF TGTGCCAGCAGTCTAGACCGCGTTGAGCAGTTCTTC TRBJ2-1 TRBV2 . few
CASSDQGRGEQFF TGTGCCAGTAGCGATCAGGGGCGAGGCGAGCAGTTCTTC TRBJ2-1 TRBV19 . .
CAISDAQGLAADTQYF TGTGCCATCAGTGATGCCCAAGGACTCGCCGCAGATACGCAGTATTTT TRBJ2-3 TRBV10-3 . .
CASSNQVNTEAFF TGTGCCAGTAGTAACCAGGTGAACACTGAAGCTTTCTTT TRBJ1-1 TRBV19 . .
CASSRQGRSSYNEQFF TGTGCCAGCAGCCGACAGGGGCGGAGCTCCTACAATGAGCAGTTCTTC TRBJ2-1 TRBV4-2 TRBD1 .
CASSFASGSDNEQFF TGTGCCAGCAGCTTCGCTAGCGGGAGCGACAATGAGCAGTTCTTC TRBJ2-1 TRBV7-2 TRBD2 .
CASSFSGRDEQFF TGCGCCAGCAGTTTCTCAGGGCGGGATGAGCAGTTCTTC TRBJ2-1 TRBV10-2 . .
CASSQLFNEQFF TGCGCCAGCAGCCAACTGTTTAATGAGCAGTTCTTC TRBJ2-1 TRBV4-1 . .
CAWSLGQAEGPQHF TGTGCCTGGAGTTTGGGACAGGCTGAAGGTCCCCAGCATTTT TRBJ1-5 TRBV30 TRBD1 .
CASSPGGGNEQFF TGCGCCAGCAGCCCCGGGGGGGGCAATGAGCAGTTCTTC TRBJ2-1 TRBV10-1 TRBD2 once
CASSIGVLKNNEQFF TGTGCCAGTAGTATAGGAGTACTAAAAAACAATGAGCAGTTCTTC TRBJ2-1 TRBV19 . few
CAWNLGFDLDTQYF TGTGCCTGGAACCTAGGATTTGACCTAGATACGCAGTATTTT TRBJ2-3 TRBV30 . .
CASSLISGTYEQYF TGCGCCAGCAGCCTTATTAGCGGGACCTACGAGCAGTACTTC TRBJ2-7 TRBV5-1 TRBD2 .
CAISESQGATEAFF TGTGCCATCAGTGAGTCTCAGGGTGCCACTGAAGCTTTCTTT TRBJ1-1 TRBV10-3 . .
CASSFLPDTQYF TGTGCCAGCAGCTTCCTCCCAGATACGCAGTATTTT TRBJ2-3 TRBV9 . once
CASSQGLAGSDEQYF TGTGCCAGCTCGCAGGGACTAGCGGGTTCTGACGAGCAGTACTTC TRBJ2-7 TRBV18 TRBD2 .
CASRSDSYEQYF TGTGCCAGCAGATCAGACTCCTACGAGCAGTACTTC TRBJ2-7 TRBV28 . .
CASSLASGALYEQYF TGCGCCAGCAGCTTGGCCTCGGGGGCTCTCTACGAGCAGTACTTC TRBJ2-7 TRBV5-1 . .